Listed here are 7 T cell receptor beta chains from one sample, sequenced in a study of shared clonotypes between healthy human individuals. TCRdb keeps only in-frame clones here, not all; method: immunoSEQ multiplex PCR. Of about 2 million clones listed, 85% to 95% were seen once; the top ten hold about 0.13%. Sequenced material: naive CD4+ T cells sorted from blood. Stated subset: CD45RA+ positively selected. These receptors were collected from a man aged 18 to 30 in good health.

The gene calls are TRBV5-1 and TRBJ1-3; D is undetermined. Germline loops: CDR1 SGHRS, CDR2 YFSETQ. Trimming stripped 0 bases from V and 0 bases from J, with 10 bases between. CDR3 length equals 16 residues. The CDR3 DNA is TGCGCCAGCAGCTTGGTAGCGGACTTCTCTGGAAACACCATATATTTT. It translates to CASSLVADFSGNTIYF. The complete variable domain, with remaining parts taken from reference TRBV5-1 and TRBJ1-3, reads KAGVTQTPRYLIKTRGQQVTLSCSPISGHRSVSWYQQTPGQGLQFLFEYFSETQRNKGNFPGRFSGRQFSNSRSEMNVSTLELGDSALYLCASSLVADFSGNTIYFGEGSWLTVV.

This clone was counted a single time. The chain combines TRBV7-2 with TRBJ2-2, with TRBD2 identical over 14 bases. In germline, CDR1 is SGHTA, CDR2 FQGNSA. After removal of 4 bases from V and 4 bases from J, the junction contained 2 bases not matched to a gene. This CDR3 is 16 amino acids long. The CDR3 spells CASSSGTSGGTGELFF. The CDR3 region has the DNA TGTGCCAGCAGCTCCGGGACTAGCGGGGGCACCGGGGAGCTGTTTTTT.

This clone was counted a single time. Here the CDR3 reads CASSLLGLLHGYTF. The CDR3 region has the DNA TGTGCCAGCAGCCTTCTAGGCTTGTTACATGGCTACACCTTC. The V and J genes are TRBV7-2 and TRBJ1-2, with D hard to call. Looked up from germline, CDR1 is SGHTA and CDR2 is FQGNSA. This CDR3 contains 14 residues. The V and J ends lost 5 bases and 6 bases respectively, with 16 bases between them.

This clone showed up just a few times. The V call is TRBV4-3, the J call TRBJ2-7, with D tentatively TRBD1 (5 bases). The CDR3 covers 15 residues. The V gene lost 0 bases and the J gene lost 5 bases, with 14 bases spanning the gap. Germline V gene data show CDR1 as LGHNA and CDR2 as YSLEER. In DNA, the CDR3 is TGCGCCAGCAGCCAAGATCGGGCAAGGGGCGACGAGCAGTACTTC. It yields the protein CASSQDRARGDEQYF.

On this clone itself: Other DNA sequences in this specimen translate into the identical CDR3. The rearrangement uses TRBV4-1 and TRBJ1-6; D is undetermined. CDR3 length: 17 amino acids. V was trimmed by 0 bases and J by 0 bases, leaving 9 bases between them. CDR1 and CDR2 (germline): MGHRA, YSYEKL. The CDR3 region has the DNA TGCGCCAGCAGCCAAGATCAAGGAAGCTCCTATAATTCACCCCTCCACTTT. Protein sequence: CASSQDQGSSYNSPLHF.

The chain links TRBV5-1 to TRBJ2-7, with TRBD2 matching over 13 bases. This CDR3 region has 15 residues. Germline trimming cut 3 bases from V and 4 bases from J; bases unmatched to any gene: 4. Looked up from germline, CDR1 is SGHRS and CDR2 is YFSETQ. The CDR3 DNA follows: TGCGCCAGCAGCTGGACTAGCGGGGGACCATACGAGCAGTACTTC. It encodes CASSWTSGGPYEQYF.

The J gene is TRBJ2-7, the V gene TRBV6-5, with 8 positions matching TRBD1. This CDR3 contains 14 residues. The V and J ends lost 2 bases and 5 bases, in that order; junction bases with no gene match: 5. Germline V CDR1 and CDR2: MNHEY, SVGAGI. The CDR3 coding sequence is TGTGCCAGCAGTTACAATGGACAGGGTAACGAGCAGTACTTC. Translated, it gives CASSYNGQGNEQYF.